This is a list of T cell receptor beta chains from one sample in a study of T cell responses to AZD1222 COVID-19 vaccine. TCRdb's copy holds only in-frame clones and misses some; the assay was immunoSEQ multiplex PCR. The sample shows about 54,000 clones, roughly 90% of them seen only once. The source material was peripheral blood, sampled on day 0 of AZD1222 vaccination. The receptors originated from an adult in good health. CDR3s include the opening cysteine and the closing phenylalanine or tryptophan. A D gene is named only where the DNA matches it firmly. Only some rows state a clone size, as once, few, many or a class for expanded clones.

TRBV2,NA,13,TRBJ1-2,NA,CASGTPPNYGYTF,TGTGCCAGTGGGACCCCCCCTAACTATGGCTACACCTTC
TRBV9,TRBD1,17,TRBJ1-3,NA,CASSPRQGARGGNTIYF,TGTGCCAGCAGCCCTCGACAGGGGGCGAGGGGTGGAAACACCATATATTTT
TRBV7-2,TRBD1,13,TRBJ1-1,few,CASRTGLYTEAFF,TGTGCCAGCCGGACAGGGCTTTACACTGAAGCTTTCTTT
TRBV7-9,TRBD2,17,TRBJ2-7,NA,CASSLGSLAGGPHEQYF,TGTGCCAGCAGCTTAGGCTCACTAGCGGGAGGGCCCCACGAGCAGTACTTC
TRBV6-1,TRBD1,17,TRBJ2-6,few,CASSEATGGTGANVLTF,TGTGCCAGCAGCGAAGCGACAGGGGGCACTGGGGCCAACGTCCTGACTTTC
TRBV5-1,NA,13,TRBJ1-3,NA,CASRDTSGNTIYF,TGCGCCAGCAGAGACACCTCTGGAAACACCATATATTTT
TRBV5-1,NA,13,TRBJ1-1,once,CASSLTGRTEAFF,TGCGCCAGCAGCCTAACAGGACGGACTGAAGCTTTCTTT
TRBV19,TRBD2,14,TRBJ2-1,few,CASTTSGRENEQFF,TGTGCCAGCACGACTAGCGGGAGAGAAAATGAGCAGTTCTTC
TRBV11-3,NA,15,TRBJ1-1,NA,CASSGDGQLNTEAFF,TGTGCCAGCAGCGGAGACGGACAGCTGAACACTGAAGCTTTCTTT
TRBV11-2,TRBD2,18,TRBJ2-1,NA,CASSLGVGASGTTREQFF,TGTGCCAGCAGCTTAGGGGTGGGGGCTAGCGGGACCACTCGTGAGCAGTTCTTC
TRBV7-3,TRBD1,16,TRBJ2-1,NA,CASSLDSGGSGVEQFF,TGTGCCAGCAGCTTAGATTCAGGGGGCTCTGGAGTTGAGCAGTTCTTC
TRBV19,NA,16,TRBJ2-2,few,CASSTLGGASPGELFF,TGTGCCAGTAGTACCCTCGGAGGTGCTAGCCCCGGGGAGCTGTTTTTT
TRBV6-5,NA,12,TRBJ2-7,NA,CASTSGFRELSF,TGTGCCAGCACATCTGGGTTCAGAGAGCTAAGCTTC
TRBV18,NA,13,TRBJ2-7,NA,CASRVGGAYEQYF,TGTGCCAGCCGGGTGGGCGGGGCCTACGAGCAGTACTTC
TRBV27,NA,14,TRBJ2-3,NA,CASSSGDSTDTQYF,TGTGCCAGCAGTTCGGGGGACTCCACAGATACGCAGTATTTT
TRBV3-1/TRBV3-2,TRBD2,16,TRBJ2-7,NA,CASSPRLAGGPYEQYF,TGTGCCAGCAGCCCCCGACTAGCGGGAGGGCCTTACGAGCAGTACTTC
TRBV2,TRBD1,15,TRBJ2-2,NA,CASRLNRGNTGELFF,TGTGCCAGCAGATTGAACAGGGGTAACACCGGGGAGCTGTTTTTT
TRBV4-1,NA,17,TRBJ2-3,NA,CASSVRYSGKGTDTQYF,TGCGCCAGCAGCGTCCGCTATAGCGGAAAAGGCACAGATACGCAGTATTTT
TRBV6-5,TRBD1,15,TRBJ1-2,NA,CAITSSGTVNYGYTF,TGTGCCATCACTTCCTCCGGGACAGTTAACTATGGCTACACCTTC
TRBV4-2,TRBD1,14,TRBJ1-1,few,CASSQTRGQTEAFF,TGTGCCAGCAGCCAAACCAGGGGGCAAACTGAAGCTTTCTTT
TRBV24-1,TRBD2,13,TRBJ2-5,NA,CATSGTSWETQYF,TGTGCCACCAGCGGGACTAGCTGGGAGACCCAGTACTTC
TRBV5-1,TRBD2,16,TRBJ2-1,NA,CASSSLAGDSYNEQFF,TGCGCCAGCAGCTCCCTAGCGGGAGATTCCTACAATGAGCAGTTCTTC
TRBV3-1/TRBV3-2,NA,15,TRBJ2-7,NA,CASSQDRRRFEGQYF,TGTGCCAGCAGCCAAGATCGGAGAAGGTTCGAGGGGCAGTACTTC
TRBV3-1/TRBV3-2,NA,15,TRBJ2-1,NA,CASSQGAGHYNEQFF,TGTGCCAGCAGCCAGGGGGCGGGCCACTACAATGAGCAGTTCTTC
TRBV6-5,TRBD1,14,TRBJ1-1,NA,CASSHGQGDTEAFF,TGTGCCAGCAGCCACGGACAGGGCGACACTGAAGCTTTCTTT
TRBV21-1,NA,18,TRBJ1-5,NA,CASSKAGRTRLSNQPQHF,TGTGCCAGCAGCAAAGCTGGCAGGACAAGACTTAGCAATCAGCCCCAGCATTTT
TRBV28,NA,11,TRBJ1-2,NA,CASSPNYGYTF,TGTGCCAGCAGCCCTAACTATGGCTACACCTTC
TRBV3-1/TRBV3-2,TRBD2,15,TRBJ2-1,few,CASSHSESGGHEQFF,TGTGCCAGCAGCCATTCGGAGTCGGGAGGGCATGAGCAGTTCTTC
TRBV4-2,NA,16,TRBJ2-1,NA,CASSQGVGAAYNEQFF,TGTGCCAGCAGCCAGGGGGTTGGGGCGGCCTACAATGAGCAGTTCTTC
TRBV30,TRBD1,14,TRBJ1-2,NA,CAHRQGAIADGYTF,TGTGCCCACCGGCAGGGGGCGATTGCAGATGGCTACACCTTC
TRBV6-5,NA,13,TRBJ2-3,once,CASMVAGGDTQYF,TGTGCCAGCATGGTAGCAGGAGGAGATACGCAGTATTTT
TRBV27,TRBD1,15,TRBJ1-5,NA,CASSLSRTGVWPQHF,TGTGCCAGCAGTTTATCGCGGACAGGGGTTTGGCCCCAGCATTTT
TRBV4-2,NA,17,TRBJ1-6,NA,CASSQESGLGFGSPLHF,TGTGCCAGCAGCCAAGAATCAGGGTTGGGTTTCGGTTCACCCCTCCACTTT
TRBV10-2,NA,13,TRBJ2-7,NA,CASSDRLTYEQYF,TGCGCCAGCAGTGATCGACTAACCTACGAGCAGTACTTC
TRBV18,NA,13,TRBJ1-3,NA,CASSQGAADTIYF,TGTGCCAGCTCACAAGGGGCCGCGGACACCATATATTTT
TRBV28,NA,15,TRBJ1-2,NA,CASSLRNLPPYGYTF,TGTGCCAGCAGTTTGAGGAACCTCCCCCCATATGGCTACACCTTC
TRBV29-1,TRBD1,17,TRBJ2-6,NA,CSVDSGQAVSGANVLTF,TGCAGCGTCGATTCGGGACAGGCAGTCTCTGGGGCCAACGTCCTGACTTTC
TRBV28,TRBD2,15,TRBJ2-2,NA,CASSRGVGFSGELFF,TGTGCCAGCAGCCGGGGGGTAGGATTCTCCGGGGAGCTGTTTTTT
TRBV30,NA,13,TRBJ1-1,NA,CAWSVNLNTEAFF,TGTGCCTGGAGTGTAAATCTGAACACTGAAGCTTTCTTT
TRBV5-1,TRBD1,15,TRBJ1-2,NA,CASSEGQGAYPGYTF,TGCGCCAGCAGCGAGGGACAGGGGGCGTATCCTGGCTACACCTTC
TRBV9,NA,14,TRBJ1-6,NA,CASSDGTYNSPLHF,TGTGCCAGCAGCGACGGGACGTATAATTCACCCCTCCACTTT
TRBV21-1,NA,14,TRBJ1-5,NA,CASSKLDGNQPQHF,TGTGCCAGCAGCAAATTGGACGGCAATCAGCCCCAGCATTTT
TRBV6-6,NA,12,TRBJ1-6,NA,CASSLDGEALHF,TGTGCCAGCAGCCTGGATGGTGAGGCCCTCCACTTT
TRBV28,TRBD1,12,TRBJ2-7,once,CAGGQNSYEQYF,TGTGCCGGGGGACAGAACTCCTACGAGCAGTACTTC
TRBV7-3,NA,15,TRBJ2-1,NA,CASSLVGGTYNEQFF,TGTGCCAGCAGCTTAGTCGGGGGTACCTACAATGAGCAGTTCTTC
TRBV9,TRBD1,16,TRBJ1-2,NA,CASSSTGDQGRYGYTF,TGTGCCAGCAGCTCGACAGGGGACCAAGGTCGCTATGGCTACACCTTC
TRBV5-4,NA,12,TRBJ2-2,NA,CASSFPAGELFF,TGTGCCAGCAGCTTCCCCGCCGGGGAGCTGTTTTTT
TRBV30,NA,14,TRBJ1-1,NA,CAWSESEGNTEAFF,TGTGCCTGGAGTGAATCGGAGGGGAACACTGAAGCTTTCTTT
TRBV11-3,NA,13,TRBJ2-3,NA,CARPTRTTDTQYF,TGTGCCAGACCGACTAGAACCACAGATACGCAGTATTTT
TRBV4-2,TRBD2,17,TRBJ2-5,NA,CASSQVASGGPRETQYF,TGTGCCAGCAGCCAAGTTGCTAGCGGGGGTCCAAGAGAGACCCAGTACTTC
TRBV3-1/TRBV3-2,NA,13,TRBJ1-2,NA,CASSPGTNYGYTF,TGTGCCAGCAGCCCGGGCACTAACTATGGCTACACCTTC
TRBV6-2/TRBV6-3,TRBD2,16,TRBJ2-7,NA,CASSSTTSGSFAEQYF,TGTGCCAGCAGTTCCACGACTAGCGGGAGTTTTGCCGAGCAGTACTTC
TRBV7-8,NA,15,TRBJ1-5,NA,CASSLADYSNQPQHF,TGTGCCAGCAGCTTAGCAGATTATAGCAATCAGCCCCAGCATTTT